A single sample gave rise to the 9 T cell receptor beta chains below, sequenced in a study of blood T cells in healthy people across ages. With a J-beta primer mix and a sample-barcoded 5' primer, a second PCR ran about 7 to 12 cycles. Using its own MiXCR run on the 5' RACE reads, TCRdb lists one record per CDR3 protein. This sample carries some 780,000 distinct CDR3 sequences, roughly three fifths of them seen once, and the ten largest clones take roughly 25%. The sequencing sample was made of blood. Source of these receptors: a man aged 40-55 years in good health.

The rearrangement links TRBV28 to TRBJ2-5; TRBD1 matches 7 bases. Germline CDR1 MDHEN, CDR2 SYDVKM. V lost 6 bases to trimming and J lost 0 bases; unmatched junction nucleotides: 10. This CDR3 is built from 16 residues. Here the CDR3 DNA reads TGTGCCAGCAGGTCGATGGGACAGACGTACCAAGAGACCCAGTACTTC. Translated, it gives CASRSMGQTYQETQYF.

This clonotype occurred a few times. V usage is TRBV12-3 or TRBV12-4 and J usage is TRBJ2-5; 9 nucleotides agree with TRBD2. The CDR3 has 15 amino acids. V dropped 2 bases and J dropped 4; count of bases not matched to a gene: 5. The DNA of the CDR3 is TGTGCCAGCAGTTTATCTAGCGGGGTCTTAGAGACCCAGTACTTC. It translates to CASSLSSGVLETQYF.

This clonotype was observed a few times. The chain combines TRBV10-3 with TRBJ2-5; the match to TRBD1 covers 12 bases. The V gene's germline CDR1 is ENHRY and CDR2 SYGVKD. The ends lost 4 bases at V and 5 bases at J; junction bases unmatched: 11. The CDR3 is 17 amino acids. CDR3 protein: CAISAFPGQGARETQYF. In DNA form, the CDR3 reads TGTGCCATCAGTGCGTTCCCGGGACAGGGGGCCCGGGAGACCCAGTACTTC.

The DNA for the CDR3 is TGTGCCACCAGCAGAGGGCCCGGAAGGGCAGATACGCAGTATTTT. It yields the protein CATSRGPGRADTQYF. The genes are TRBV15 and TRBJ2-3; unclear D gene. Trimming removed 1 base at V and 4 bases at J, with 12 bases between. Germline CDR1 LNHNV, CDR2 YYDKDF (reference sequence). The CDR3 loop spans 15 amino acids.

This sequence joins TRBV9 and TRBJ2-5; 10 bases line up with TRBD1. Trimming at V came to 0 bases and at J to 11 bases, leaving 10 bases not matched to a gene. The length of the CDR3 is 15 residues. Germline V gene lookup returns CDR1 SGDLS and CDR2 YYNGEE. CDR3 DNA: TGTGCCAGCAGCGTAGAAGGGACAGGGGTCAATGAGCAGTACTTC. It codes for CASSVEGTGVNEQYF.

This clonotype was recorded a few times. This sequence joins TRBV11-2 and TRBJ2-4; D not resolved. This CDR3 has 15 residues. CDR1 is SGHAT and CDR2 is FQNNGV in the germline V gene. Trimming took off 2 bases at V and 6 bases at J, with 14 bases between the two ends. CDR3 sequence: CASSLMPSALNIQYF. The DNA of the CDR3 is TGTGCCAGCAGCTTAATGCCGTCGGCCCTAAACATTCAGTACTTC.

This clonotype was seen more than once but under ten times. CDR3 sequence (DNA): TGTGCCAGCAGCTTAGACCGGCCTGGGATCTCTGGGGCCAACGTCCTGACTTTC. As protein: CASSLDRPGISGANVLTF. The chain joins TRBV7-2 to TRBJ2-6; D not resolved. The CDR3 runs 18 residues. CDR1 SGHTA and CDR2 FQGNSA come from the germline V gene. The V and J ends lost 1 base and 0 bases respectively, with 13 bases between them.

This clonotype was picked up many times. Written as DNA, the CDR3 is TGTGCCAGCACGCGGGACACAGATACGCAGTATTTT. Translating it yields CASTRDTDTQYF. The chain employs TRBV9 and TRBJ2-3; D may be TRBD2 (6 bases). CDR1 and CDR2 from the germline V gene are SGDLS and YYNGEE. With 6 bases removed from V and 2 bases from J, the gap between germline ends came to 7 bases. The CDR3 runs to 12 residues. The whole variable domain, filled in from reference TRBV9 and TRBJ2-3, reads DSGVTQTPKHLITATGQRVTLRCSPRSGDLSVYWYQQSLDQGLQFLIQYYNGEERAKGNILERFSAQQFPDLHSELNLSSLELGDSALYFCASTRDTDTQYFGPGTRLTVL.

The DNA for the CDR3 is TGTGCCAGCAGCCACGCCCGCAGGGCCATTGATGAGCAGTTCTTC. This encodes CASSHARRAIDEQFF. The chain couples TRBV5-6 to TRBJ2-1, with a tentative D call TRBD1 (5 bases). Deletions cut 4 bases from V and 8 bases from J, with 19 bases between. Germline CDR1 reads SGHDT; CDR2 reads YYEEEE. The CDR3 consists of 15 residues.